Here is one TCR beta chain with its context. Its antigen is as yet unknown. The sample originates from a study of OX40 agonist ivuxolimab in advanced cancers. Across the study: Patients were dosed with the agonistic anti-OX40 (CD134) antibody ivuxolimab. Subjects had a mean age of about 61 years, with a range of roughly 23 to 80; more than 75% were male. Checkpoint inhibitors had been given previously to 40% of patients. Study results and caveats: Relative to CD4+, CD8+ T cells held more expanded clones on average.

The CDR3 totals 16 residues. In germline, CDR1 is SGHVS, CDR2 FQNEAQ. The ends were cut back, 2 bases at V and 11 bases at J, with 24 bases in the middle. Generated by immunoSEQ multiplex PCR, the TCRdb table keeps only in-frame clones and is missing some. The repertoire consists of about 83,000 clones, with about 88% occurring once and the leading ten covering around 7.3%. The rearrangement links TRBV7-8 to TRBJ1-1; no reliable D call. The sequencing here drew on CD4+ or CD8+ T cells sorted from blood, taken in a trial of the OX40 agonist ivuxolimab. The TCR sequence derives from an adult with an advanced solid tumor such as melanoma, head and neck, liver or kidney cancer. The CDR3 is CASSLKGSEVRVGAFF. The CDR3 region has the DNA TGTGCCAGCAGCTTAAAAGGGTCAGAAGTTCGAGTAGGGGCTTTCTTT.